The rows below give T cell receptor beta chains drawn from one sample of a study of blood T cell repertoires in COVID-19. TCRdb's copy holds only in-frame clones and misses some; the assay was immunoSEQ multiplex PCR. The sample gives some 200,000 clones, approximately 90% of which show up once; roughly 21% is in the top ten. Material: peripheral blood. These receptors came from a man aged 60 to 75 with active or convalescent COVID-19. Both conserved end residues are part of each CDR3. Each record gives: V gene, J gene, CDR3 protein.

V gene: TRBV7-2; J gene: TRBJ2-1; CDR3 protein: CASSLSFRGDYYNEQFF
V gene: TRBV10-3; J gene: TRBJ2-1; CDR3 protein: CAISARLALSEQFF
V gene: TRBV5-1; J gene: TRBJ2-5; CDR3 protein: CASSPSTGTETQYF
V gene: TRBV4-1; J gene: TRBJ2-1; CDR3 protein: CASSQGVAGGPGVEQFF
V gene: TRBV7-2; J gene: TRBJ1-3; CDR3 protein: CASSYQGLSGNTIYF
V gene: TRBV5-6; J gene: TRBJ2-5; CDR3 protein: CASSRRQTQETQYF
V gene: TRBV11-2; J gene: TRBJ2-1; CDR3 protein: CASSLGLAGANEQFF
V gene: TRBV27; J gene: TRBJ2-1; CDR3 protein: CASTRSRGGSDGYNEQFF
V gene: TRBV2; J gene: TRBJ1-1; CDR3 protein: CASSDTTGGNTEAFF
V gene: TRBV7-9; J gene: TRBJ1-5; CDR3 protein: CASSFSDQPQHF
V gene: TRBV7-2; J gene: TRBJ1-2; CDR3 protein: CASSLGPYGYTF
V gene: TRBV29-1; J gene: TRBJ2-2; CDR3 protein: CSVPTSGGVNTGELFF
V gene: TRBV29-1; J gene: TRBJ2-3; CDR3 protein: CSVEANQGADTQYF
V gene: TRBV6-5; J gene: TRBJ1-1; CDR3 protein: CTSIRQGLNTEAFF
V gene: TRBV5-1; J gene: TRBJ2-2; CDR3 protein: CASSLVPGNTNTGELFF
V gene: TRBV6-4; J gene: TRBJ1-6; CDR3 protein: CASNWSSYNSPLHF
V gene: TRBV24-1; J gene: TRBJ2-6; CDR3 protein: CATSDSWTGDSGANVLTF
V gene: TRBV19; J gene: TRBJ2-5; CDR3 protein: CARKHSGEETQYF
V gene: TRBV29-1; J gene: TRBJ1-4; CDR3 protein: CSAGGAGEKLFF
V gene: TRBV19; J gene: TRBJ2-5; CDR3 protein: CASSIRHRGSQETQYF
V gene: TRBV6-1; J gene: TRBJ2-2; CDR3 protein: CASSDDRAAGELFF
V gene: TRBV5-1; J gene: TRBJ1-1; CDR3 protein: CASSMRGGFGTEAFF
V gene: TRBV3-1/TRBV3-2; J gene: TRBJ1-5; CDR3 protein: CASSPPGNQPQHF
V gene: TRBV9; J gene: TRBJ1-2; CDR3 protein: CASSVAGNYGYTF
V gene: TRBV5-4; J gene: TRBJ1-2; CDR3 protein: CASSLELSRDYGYTF
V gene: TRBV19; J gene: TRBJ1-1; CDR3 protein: CASSIAMGGRTEAFF
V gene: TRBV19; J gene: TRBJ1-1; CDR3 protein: CASTPGGQATEAFF
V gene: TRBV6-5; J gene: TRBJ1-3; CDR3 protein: CASSGDRTSSTIYF
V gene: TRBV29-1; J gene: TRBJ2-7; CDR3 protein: CSVETFSTESSYEQYF
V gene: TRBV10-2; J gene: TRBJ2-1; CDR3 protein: CATSGQLREQFF
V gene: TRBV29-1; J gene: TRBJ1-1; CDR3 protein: CSVGASGRNTEAFF
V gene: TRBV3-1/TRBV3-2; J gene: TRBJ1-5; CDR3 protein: CASSQVPGGNQPQHF
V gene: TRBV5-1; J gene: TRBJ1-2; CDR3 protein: CASSLNRDHGYTF
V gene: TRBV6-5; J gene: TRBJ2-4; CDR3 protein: CASSRRGGGGNIQYF
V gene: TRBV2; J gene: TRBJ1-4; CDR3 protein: CASSEVLRNEKLFF
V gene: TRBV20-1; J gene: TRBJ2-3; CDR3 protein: CSACGTSGYQPTQYF
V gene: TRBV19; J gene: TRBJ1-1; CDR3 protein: CASSINMNTEAFF
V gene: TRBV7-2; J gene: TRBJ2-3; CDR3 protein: CASQTRKPSTDTQYF
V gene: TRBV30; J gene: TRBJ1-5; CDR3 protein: CAWSVAADQPQHF
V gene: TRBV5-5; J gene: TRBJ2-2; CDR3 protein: CASSSRGAGGNTGELFF
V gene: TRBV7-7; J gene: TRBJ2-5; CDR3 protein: CASSQGETQYF
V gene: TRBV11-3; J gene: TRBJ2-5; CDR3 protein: CASSLGGRVGETQYF
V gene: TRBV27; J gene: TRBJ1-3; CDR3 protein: CASSPSQGAFGNTIYF
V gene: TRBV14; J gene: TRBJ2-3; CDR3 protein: CASSPGQGTSTDTQYF
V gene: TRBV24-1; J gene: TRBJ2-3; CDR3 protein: CATSQGGGSTDTQYF
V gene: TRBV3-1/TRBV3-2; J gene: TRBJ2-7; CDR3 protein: CASSHLGGTGSYEQYF
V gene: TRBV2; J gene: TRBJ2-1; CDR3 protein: CASSDPYNEQFF
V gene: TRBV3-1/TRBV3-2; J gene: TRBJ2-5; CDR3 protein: CASSSRTTQRGQYF
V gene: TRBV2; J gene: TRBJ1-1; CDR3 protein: CASSRDSNTEAFF
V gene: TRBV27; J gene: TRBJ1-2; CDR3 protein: CASSLTAGLPVSGYTF
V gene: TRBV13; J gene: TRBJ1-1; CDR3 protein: CASSLRQENTEAFF
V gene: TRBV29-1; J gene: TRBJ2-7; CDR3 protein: CSVVEGQGISYEQYF
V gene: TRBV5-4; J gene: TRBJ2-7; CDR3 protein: CASSLEGNTSPAEYF
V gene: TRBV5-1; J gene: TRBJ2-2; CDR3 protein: CASTLGLPGTGELFF
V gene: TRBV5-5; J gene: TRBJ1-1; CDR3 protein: CASSSREGVNTEAFF
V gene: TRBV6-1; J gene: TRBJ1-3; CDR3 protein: CASSESLGNTIYF
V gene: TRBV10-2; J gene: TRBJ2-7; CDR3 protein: CASSTGVGSYEQYF
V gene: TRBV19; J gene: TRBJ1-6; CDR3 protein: CASTTGGLGSPLHF
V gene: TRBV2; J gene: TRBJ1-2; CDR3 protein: CASSERGFGGYTF